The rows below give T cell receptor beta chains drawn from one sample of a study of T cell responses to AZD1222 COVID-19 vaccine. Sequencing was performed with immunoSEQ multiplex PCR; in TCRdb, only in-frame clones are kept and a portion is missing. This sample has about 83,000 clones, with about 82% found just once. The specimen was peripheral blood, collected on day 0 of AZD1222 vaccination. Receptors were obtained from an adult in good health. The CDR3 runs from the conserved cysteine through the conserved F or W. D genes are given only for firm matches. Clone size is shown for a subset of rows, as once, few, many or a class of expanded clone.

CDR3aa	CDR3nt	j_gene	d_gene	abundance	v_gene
CASSLALSSTGELFF	TGTGCCAGCAGCTTAGCGCTTTCGAGCACCGGGGAGCTGTTTTTT	TRBJ2-2	.	.	TRBV7-2
CAISRETQYF	TGTGCCATCTCCCGCGAGACCCAGTACTTC	TRBJ2-5	.	once	TRBV2
CASSVLQSTGELFF	TGTGCCAGCAGCGTACTCCAGTCCACCGGGGAGCTGTTTTTT	TRBJ2-2	.	.	TRBV5-8
CASSLWQNTEAFF	TGTGCCAGCAGTTTATGGCAGAACACTGAAGCTTTCTTT	TRBJ1-1	.	.	TRBV12-3/TRBV12-4
CASSKDDRRGPLKDYVGEQFF	TGTGCCAGCAGCAAAGACGATCGCAGGGGGCCTCTCAAGGACTATGTTGGTGAGCAGTTCTTC	TRBJ2-1	.	.	TRBV21-1
CAISESRPEDTQYF	TGTGCCATCAGTGAGTCGAGGCCGGAAGATACGCAGTATTTT	TRBJ2-3	.	.	TRBV10-3
CASSFTLDSYNEQFF	TGTGCCAGCAGCTTTACACTAGACTCCTACAATGAGCAGTTCTTC	TRBJ2-1	.	.	TRBV7-9
CASSDLWGGEKLFF	TGTGCCAGCAGTGATTTGTGGGGCGGAGAAAAACTGTTTTTT	TRBJ1-4	.	once	TRBV6-1
CASSAEALRGRGDGYTF	TGTGCCAGCAGTGCGGAGGCCCTCAGGGGGCGCGGGGATGGCTACACCTTC	TRBJ1-2	TRBD1	.	TRBV2
CASSSTGVEQYF	TGTGCCAGCAGTTCGACAGGGGTTGAGCAGTACTTC	TRBJ2-7	TRBD1	.	TRBV27
CASSQQAFPNTEAFF	TGCGCCAGCAGCCAACAAGCTTTTCCGAACACTGAAGCTTTCTTT	TRBJ1-1	.	.	TRBV4-1
CASKTGQGTEAFF	TGTGCCAGCAAAACGGGACAGGGGACTGAAGCTTTCTTT	TRBJ1-1	TRBD1	.	TRBV7-3
CASSYRDTETTWYGDTIYF	TGTGCCAGCAGTTACCGGGACACTGAGACAACGTGGTATGGGGACACCATATATTTT	TRBJ1-3	.	few	TRBV28
CASSLRQHTDTQYF	TGCGCCAGCAGCTTGAGACAGCACACAGATACGCAGTATTTT	TRBJ2-3	.	.	TRBV5-1
CASSIGPVGVKNIQYF	TGTGCCAGCAGCATAGGACCGGTGGGAGTCAAAAACATTCAGTACTTC	TRBJ2-4	.	.	TRBV5-4
CASSIKTSGKNGELFF	TGTGCCAGCAGCATAAAGACTAGCGGGAAAAACGGGGAGCTGTTTTTT	TRBJ2-2	TRBD2	few	TRBV7-9
CASSYSGGDQPQHF	TGTGCCAGCAGTTACTCAGGTGGGGATCAGCCCCAGCATTTT	TRBJ1-5	.	.	TRBV6-5
CASNAGGSGNQPQHF	TGTGCCAGCAACGCAGGGGGCTCGGGCAATCAGCCCCAGCATTTT	TRBJ1-5	TRBD1	once	TRBV27
CSASIWGAIYEQYF	TGCAGTGCTAGTATATGGGGGGCTATCTACGAGCAGTACTTC	TRBJ2-7	.	.	TRBV20-1
CASGRGRAYGYTF	TGTGCCAGCGGCAGGGGGCGCGCCTATGGCTACACCTTC	TRBJ1-2	TRBD1	.	TRBV5-8
CASSLSPGQGGRRNYGYTF	TGTGCCAGCAGCTTAAGCCCAGGTCAGGGGGGGAGACGTAACTATGGCTACACCTTC	TRBJ1-2	TRBD1	.	TRBV7-8
CASSFSGQGIGTGELFF	TGCGCCAGCAGCTTTTCTGGGCAGGGGATTGGCACCGGGGAGCTGTTTTTT	TRBJ2-2	.	few	TRBV5-1
CASSHRTSGRSYEQYF	TGTGCCAGCTCACACCGGACTAGCGGGAGGAGCTACGAGCAGTACTTC	TRBJ2-7	TRBD2	.	TRBV18